This T cell receptor (beta chain) comes out of a study of radiotherapy plus CTLA-4 blockade in lung cancer. Study-wide context: Roughly a sixth of enrolled patients responded objectively, and roughly 31% had disease control. Broader study findings: Expansion in blood of tumor-derived TCR clones was seen after radiotherapy plus ipilimumab.

Germline loops: CDR1 SNHLY, CDR2 FYNNEI. The CDR3 extends over 14 amino acids. V shed 6 bases, J shed 2 bases, and the junction held 4 bases outside the gene matches. Those with chemo-refractory metastatic non-small-cell lung cancer were treated with focal radiation combined with CTLA-4 blockade using ipilimumab. This clone showed up just once. As yet, its antigen is unknown. Profiled with immunoSEQ multiplex PCR; TCRdb holds only in-frame clones, not every one. Found here are roughly 71,000 clones, 78% of them singletons; the top ten hold 7% to 8.5%. This chain connects TRBV2 to TRBJ2-3, with 8 bases aligning to TRBD2. This clonotype originated in a human donor with non-small cell lung cancer who had a complete response to radiotherapy plus ipilimumab. This specimen was peripheral blood, taken from a patient treated with radiotherapy plus ipilimumab. The CDR3 here is CASRGTSDTDTQYF. CDR3 DNA sequence: TGTGCCAGCAGGGGGACTAGTGACACAGATACGCAGTATTTT.